This TCR beta chain was recorded in a study of blood T cell repertoires in COVID-19. At the level of the study: Some COVID-19 samples were acute and others convalescent; all came from the United States, Italy and Spain. PBMCs, B-cell-depleted T cells, or T cells were the source of the cDNA or gDNA that made up the material.

In the original processing: Using reference gene primer amplification, nucleated cell counts were estimated. Generated by immunoSEQ multiplex PCR, the TCRdb table keeps only in-frame clones and is missing some. V and J calls and clone size follow that table, whereas D and trimming were derived from the DNA. The sample has roughly 65,000 clones, roughly 86% seen once. CDR1 SGHKS and CDR2 YYEKEE come from the germline V gene (reference sequence). CDR3 length equals 16 residues. Trimming pared 2 bases from V and 4 bases from J, leaving 16 bases between. This chain links TRBV5-5 with TRBJ2-1, with D maybe TRBD2 (5 bases). Sequencing was performed on peripheral blood. This TCR derives from a woman aged 55-69 years with acute or convalescent COVID-19. CDR3 nucleotide sequence: TGTGCCAGCAGCTTAGGGAGCTCCGTTCAATACAATGAGCAGTTCTTC. It specifies CASSLGSSVQYNEQFF. Complete variable domain (other parts from reference TRBV5-5 and TRBJ2-1): DAGVTQSPTHLIKTRGQQVTLRCSPISGHKSVSWYQQVLGQGPQFIFQYYEKEERGRGNFPDRFSARQFPNYSSELNVNALLLGDSALYLCASSLGSSVQYNEQFFGPGTRLTVL.